This passage covers 26 T cell receptor beta chains from one sample sequenced in a study of blood T cell repertoires in COVID-19. Only in-frame clones appear in the TCRdb table, and some are missing; sequencing was by immunoSEQ multiplex PCR. The table lists some 220,000 clones, approximately 85% of them singletons, with about 4% in the top ten. The sequenced sample was peripheral blood. These receptors originate from a man aged 50 to 60 with acute or convalescent COVID-19.

This sequence joins TRBV5-5 and TRBJ2-2, with D possibly matching TRBD1 (6 bases). This CDR3 contains 13 residues. V lost 2 bases and J 9 bases, leaving 11 bases between the germline ends. Germline values: CDR1 SGHKS, CDR2 YYEKEE (reference sequence). CDR3 sequence (DNA): TGTGCCAGCAGCTTAGAACAGGGCCGGGAGCTGTTTTTT. This gives the protein CASSLEQGRELFF.

The rearrangement joins TRBV11-2 to TRBJ2-7; 10 nucleotides agree with TRBD2. Trimming at V came to 0 bases and at J to 4 bases, leaving 6 bases not matched to a gene. CDR3 size: 16 residues. Germline V gene sequence: CDR1 SGHAT, CDR2 FQNNGV. Here the CDR3 reads CASSLDLAGAIYEQYF. The CDR3 DNA sequence: TGTGCCAGCAGCTTAGATCTAGCGGGAGCGATTTACGAGCAGTACTTC.

This clone showed up just a few times. V usage is TRBV9 and J usage is TRBJ1-1, with 8 bases fitting TRBD1. The J segment lost 1 base and the V segment lost 5 bases, leaving 7 bases of the junction unmatched. This CDR3 contains 15 residues. Germline V gene sequence: CDR1 SGDLS, CDR2 YYNGEE. Here the CDR3 reads CASSPPGTGNTEAFF. The CDR3 DNA reads TGTGCCAGCAGTCCTCCGGGGACAGGGAACACTGAAGCTTTCTTT.

This clone was seen once. The V and J genes are TRBV5-1 and TRBJ1-2; the D gene is possibly TRBD1 (6 bases). Trimming removed 1 base at V and 0 bases at J, with 10 bases between. The CDR3 consists of 15 residues. Germline V gene data show CDR1 as SGHRS and CDR2 as YFSETQ. CDR3 DNA: TGCGCCAGCAGCTTGAGATCAGGGGCTAACTATGGCTACACCTTC. Its protein product is CASSLRSGANYGYTF.

This sequence joins TRBV11-2 and TRBJ1-4, with D uncertain. V was pared by 3 bases and J by 5 bases, with 4 bases between. CDR1 is SGHAT, CDR2 FQNNGV, per germline. CDR3 length equals 12 residues. CDR3 residues: CASSFGNEKLFF. Written as DNA, the CDR3 is TGTGCCAGCAGCTTCGGGAATGAAAAACTGTTTTTT.

Ten or more counts support this clone. This chain connects TRBV4-2 to TRBJ2-5, with TRBD2 as a possible D gene (5 bases). Trimming took off 1 base at V and 5 bases at J, with 11 bases between the two ends. The length of the CDR3 is 14 residues. Germline V gives CDR1 LGHNA, CDR2 YNFKEQ. The CDR3 nucleotides are TGTGCCAGCAGCCAAGGGGAGTCTAGGGAGACCCAGTACTTC. Amino acid sequence: CASSQGESRETQYF.

CDR3 residues: CASSPTGGGVYGYTF. CDR3 in DNA: TGTGCCAGCAGCCCAACGGGTGGCGGGGTTTATGGCTACACCTTC. The rearrangement links TRBV14 to TRBJ1-2; D call uncertain. The CDR3 spans 15 residues. The germline V gene encodes CDR1 SGHDN and CDR2 FVKESK. V gave up 4 bases and J gave up 5 bases, with 17 bases separating them.

The genes are TRBV27 and TRBJ2-7, with TRBD1 matching over 8 bases. The CDR3 spans 16 residues. V shed 5 bases and J 1 base; nucleotides not matched to a gene: 10. In germline, CDR1 is MNHEY, CDR2 SMNVEV (reference sequence). CDR3 loop: CASSPAPGTGSYEQYF. The CDR3 DNA reads as TGTGCCAGCAGTCCCGCCCCCGGGACAGGTTCCTACGAGCAGTACTTC.

The rearrangement joins TRBV30 to TRBJ1-5; a possible D gene is TRBD1 (5 bases). CDR1 is GTSNPN, CDR2 SVGIG, per germline (reference sequence). The CDR3 sequence is 13 residues long. V dropped 1 base and J dropped 4 bases, with 8 bases sitting between them. The CDR3 nucleotides are TGTGCCTGGAGTGCAGGGCGGAATCAGCCCCAGCATTTT. The encoded protein is CAWSAGRNQPQHF.

V is TRBV4-1 and J is TRBJ2-3, with D possibly being TRBD1 (6 bases). This CDR3 region has 16 residues. Germline CDR1 is MGHRA and CDR2 is YSYEKL. V lost 0 bases to trimming and J lost 2 bases, with 12 bases between them. CDR3 bases: TGCGCCAGCAGCCAAGAAGTGGGGGCGGACACAGATACGCAGTATTTT. It translates to CASSQEVGADTDTQYF.

The chain recombines TRBV11-3 with TRBJ1-1; a weak D match, TRBD1 (6 bases). Germline V gene data show CDR1 as SGHNT and CDR2 as YENEEA. Deletions cut 2 bases from V and 3 bases from J, with 10 bases between. The CDR3 totals 14 residues. The CDR3 coding sequence is TGTGCCAGCAGCTTAAGGGGGTGGGACACTGAAGCTTTCTTT. The encoded protein is CASSLRGWDTEAFF. Using reference TRBV11-3 and TRBJ1-1 for the parts outside the CDR3, the full variable domain is EAGVVQSPRYKIIEKKQPVAFWCNPISGHNTLYWYLQNLGQGPELLIRYENEEAVDDSQLPKDRFSAERLKGVDSTLKIQPAELGDSAVYLCASSLRGWDTEAFFGQGTRLTVV.

Notes on this clone: Other DNA sequences within the sample encode an identical CDR3. The chain is built from TRBV5-4 and TRBJ1-2; TRBD1 agrees at 8 bases. J gave up 4 bases and V 3 bases, and 5 bases lay outside the gene matches. CDR1 and CDR2 from the germline V gene are SGHNT and YYREEE (reference sequence). The CDR3 totals 14 residues. Here the CDR3 DNA reads TGTGCCAGCAGCTCCGGGACAGGCATCTATGGCTACACCTTC. It translates to CASSSGTGIYGYTF.

The chain carries TRBV5-6 and TRBJ1-6, with unresolved D. The CDR3 extends over 16 amino acids. Trimming removed 0 bases from V and 5 bases from J, with 12 bases in between. CDR1 is SGHDT, CDR2 YYEEEE, per germline. DNA of the CDR3: TGTGCCAGCAGCTTGGCTCCGGCGGGGAATAATTCACCCCTCCACTTT. Protein sequence: CASSLAPAGNNSPLHF.

This chain joins TRBV6-5 and TRBJ2-7; 9 bases line up with TRBD2. Per the germline V gene, CDR1 is MNHEY and CDR2 is SVGAGI. V was clipped by 7 bases and J by 9 bases; unmatched bases: 16. The CDR3 loop spans 15 amino acids. The DNA for the CDR3 is TGTGCCAGCAACCCTCAAGCGGGAGGAGGTTTTGGGCAGTACTTC. It yields the protein CASNPQAGGGFGQYF.

This clone is a singleton in its sample. The rearrangement links TRBV6-5 to TRBJ1-4; 9 nucleotides agree with TRBD1. The J segment lost 8 bases and the V segment lost 2 bases, leaving 3 bases of the junction unmatched. The CDR3 covers 14 residues. CDR1 and CDR2 from the germline V gene are MNHEY and SVGAGI. CDR3 protein: CASSYGTGLEKLFF. As DNA, the CDR3 is TGTGCCAGCAGTTACGGGACAGGGTTGGAAAAACTGTTTTTT.

J is TRBJ2-1 and V is TRBV27; 7 nucleotides match TRBD1. V trimming: 5 bases; J trimming: 5 bases; junction bases outside the gene matches: 9. This CDR3 has 15 residues. The germline CDR1 and CDR2 sequences are MNHEY and SMNVEV (reference sequence). CDR3 sequence reads: CASSQLGQINNEQFF. In DNA, the CDR3 is TGTGCCAGCAGTCAATTGGGACAGATAAACAATGAGCAGTTCTTC.

The chain employs TRBV6-5 and TRBJ2-2, with TRBD2 identical over 7 bases. The ends lost 4 bases at V and 5 bases at J; junction bases unmatched: 4. The CDR3 covers 14 residues. Germline V gene sequence: CDR1 MNHEY, CDR2 SVGAGI. CDR3 protein: CASSSGGGTGELFF. CDR3 DNA: TGTGCCAGCAGTTCTGGGGGGGGGACCGGGGAGCTGTTTTTT.

The CDR3 reads CASSPQASTDTQYF. CDR3 DNA sequence: TGTGCCAGCTCACCGCAGGCTAGCACAGATACGCAGTATTTT. This chain joins TRBV18 and TRBJ2-3; D gene uncertain. Germline V gives CDR1 KGHSH, CDR2 LQKENI. Deletions cut 3 bases from V and 0 bases from J, with 7 bases between. The CDR3 totals 14 residues.

The chain carries TRBV7-3 and TRBJ2-2; TRBD1 might be the D (8 bases). The CDR3 loop spans 15 amino acids. The germline CDR1 and CDR2 sequences are SGHTA and FQGTGA. Trimming pared 3 bases from V and 5 bases from J, leaving 13 bases between. This chain's CDR3 is CASSFHRGGTGELFF. The CDR3 DNA reads TGTGCCAGCAGCTTCCACAGGGGGGGAACCGGGGAGCTGTTTTTT.

The chain links TRBV5-1 to TRBJ2-2; D is ambiguous. This CDR3 comprises 15 residues. Trimming removed 0 bases from V and 6 bases from J, with 12 bases in between. Looked up from germline, CDR1 is SGHRS and CDR2 is YFSETQ. The CDR3 loop is CASSLDISFAGELFF. The CDR3 coding sequence is TGCGCCAGCAGCTTGGACATCTCCTTCGCCGGGGAGCTGTTTTTT.

J is TRBJ2-7 and V is TRBV28; 9 nucleotides align to TRBD2. Germline loops: CDR1 MDHEN, CDR2 SYDVKM. V shed 5 bases, J shed 8 bases, and the junction held 10 bases outside the gene matches. The CDR3 runs 14 residues. CDR3 region: CASSLGASGIQQYF. CDR3 coding DNA: TGTGCCAGCAGTCTGGGGGCTAGCGGGATTCAGCAGTACTTC. The variable domain in full, with the rest retrieved from reference TRBV28 and TRBJ2-7, is DVKVTQSSRYLVKRTGEKVFLECVQDMDHENMFWYRQDPGLGLRLIYFSYDVKMKEKGDIPEGYSVSREKKERFSLILESASTNQTSMYLCASSLGASGIQQYFGPGTRLTVT.

The genes are TRBV4-1 and TRBJ1-1; D call uncertain. V lost 4 bases, J lost 3 bases, and 9 bases lay in between. This CDR3 has 13 amino acids. The germline CDR1 and CDR2 sequences are MGHRA and YSYEKL. This CDR3 reads CASSLYTDTEAFF. CDR3 bases: TGCGCCAGCAGCCTATATACAGACACTGAAGCTTTCTTT.

The V gene is TRBV18, the J gene TRBJ1-2; 8 nucleotides agree with TRBD1. Germline CDR1 and CDR2: KGHSH and LQKENI. The CDR3 has 15 amino acids. The V and J ends lost 3 bases and 4 bases, in that order; junction bases with no gene match: 7. CDR3: CASSPGQGGIYGYTF. CDR3 DNA sequence: TGTGCCAGCTCACCTGGACAGGGAGGCATCTATGGCTACACCTTC.

V gene TRBV7-9 combines with J gene TRBJ1-4; weak D call: TRBD1 (5 bases). CDR1 and CDR2 (germline): SEHNR, FQNEAQ (reference sequence). V shed 6 bases and J shed 5 bases, with 19 bases lying between them. This CDR3 spans 16 amino acids. CDR3 in amino acids: CASSSGRVALNEKLFF. CDR3 DNA: TGTGCCAGCAGTTCAGGGCGCGTAGCCCTAAATGAAAAACTGTTTTTT.

This clone has only a few counts. The chain recombines TRBV5-4 with TRBJ2-2, with 7 bases matching TRBD1. The CDR3 has 14 amino acids. From germline, CDR1 is SGHNT and CDR2 YYREEE (reference sequence). With 6 bases clipped from V and 4 bases from J, the junction kept 6 bases outside the gene matches. CDR3 in DNA: TGTGCCAGCAACATGGACAGGATCACCGGGGAGCTGTTTTTT. Amino acid sequence: CASNMDRITGELFF. Together with reference TRBV5-4 and TRBJ2-2, the CDR3 gives the full variable domain: ETGVTQSPTHLIKTRGQQVTLRCSSQSGHNTVSWYQQALGQGPQFIFQYYREEENGRGNFPPRFSGLQFPNYSSELNVNALELDDSALYLCASNMDRITGELFFGEGSRLTVL.

The rearrangement joins TRBV2 to TRBJ1-4, with 9 positions matching TRBD1. CDR1 SNHLY and CDR2 FYNNEI come from the germline V gene. V lost 7 bases, J lost 8 bases, and 8 bases stayed unmatched. The length of the CDR3 is 14 residues. CDR3 sequence reads: CASISDRGGEKLFF. The DNA for the CDR3 is TGTGCCAGCATTTCGGACAGGGGTGGCGAAAAACTGTTTTTT.